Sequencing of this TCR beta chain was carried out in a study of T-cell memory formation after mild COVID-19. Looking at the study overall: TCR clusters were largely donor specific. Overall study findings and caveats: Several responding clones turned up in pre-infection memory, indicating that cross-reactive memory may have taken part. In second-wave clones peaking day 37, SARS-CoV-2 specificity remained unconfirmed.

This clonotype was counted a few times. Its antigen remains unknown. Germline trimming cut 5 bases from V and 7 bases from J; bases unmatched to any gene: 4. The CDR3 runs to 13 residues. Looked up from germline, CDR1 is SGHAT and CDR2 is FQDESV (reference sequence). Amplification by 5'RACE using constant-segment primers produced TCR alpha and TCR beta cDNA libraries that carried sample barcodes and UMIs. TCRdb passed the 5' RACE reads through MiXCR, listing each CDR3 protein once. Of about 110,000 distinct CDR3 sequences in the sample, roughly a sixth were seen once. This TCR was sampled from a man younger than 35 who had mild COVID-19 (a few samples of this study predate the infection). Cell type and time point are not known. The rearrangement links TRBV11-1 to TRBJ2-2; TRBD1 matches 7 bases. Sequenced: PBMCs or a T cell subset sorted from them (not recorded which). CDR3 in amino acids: CASSPDRNGELFF. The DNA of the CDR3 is TGTGCCAGCAGCCCGGACAGGAACGGGGAGCTGTTTTTT.